A single T cell receptor beta chain is shown here with its context. The data stem from a study of blood T cell repertoires in COVID-19. Study-level information: The origin of the acute and convalescent COVID-19 samples was the United States, Italy and Spain. Sources were T cells, B-cell-depleted T cells, or PBMCs; the material itself was cDNA or gDNA.

One Seattle source followed patients from active infection through their disease course. In the original workflow: Amplifying reference gene primers gave estimates of nucleated cell counts. Clones were read by immunoSEQ multiplex PCR, and TCRdb kept only the in-frame ones, dropping some. D and trimming come from the DNA, and the V and J calls and clone size come from that table. The repertoire holds some 75,000 clones, with over 80% as singletons. This receptor was obtained from a man in his fifties with COVID-19, enrolled during active disease. The sequencing input was peripheral blood.

The DNA for the CDR3 is TGTGCCAGCAGAAGAGGGGGCATGGGCACTGAAGCTTTCTTT. Protein: CASRRGGMGTEAFF. The rearrangement joins TRBV6-5 to TRBJ1-1; 7 bases are shared with TRBD1. This CDR3 region has 14 residues. The germline CDR1 and CDR2 sequences are MNHEY and SVGAGI. V lost 6 bases to trimming and J lost 4 bases; unmatched junction nucleotides: 8.